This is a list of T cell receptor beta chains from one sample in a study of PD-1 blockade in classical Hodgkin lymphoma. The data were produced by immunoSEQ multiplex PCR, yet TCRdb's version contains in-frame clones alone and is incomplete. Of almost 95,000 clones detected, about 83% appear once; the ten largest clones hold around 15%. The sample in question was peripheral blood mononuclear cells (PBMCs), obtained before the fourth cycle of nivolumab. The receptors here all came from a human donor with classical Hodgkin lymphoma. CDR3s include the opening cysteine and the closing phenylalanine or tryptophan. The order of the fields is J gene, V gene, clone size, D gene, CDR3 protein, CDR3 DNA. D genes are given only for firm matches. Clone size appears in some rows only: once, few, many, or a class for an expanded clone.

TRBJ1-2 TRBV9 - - CASSVDPNYGYTF TGTGCCAGCAGCGTAGATCCTAACTATGGCTACACCTTC
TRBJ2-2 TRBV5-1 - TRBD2 CASSSWTSGPTGELFF TGCGCCAGCAGCTCCTGGACTAGCGGTCCCACCGGGGAGCTGTTTTTT
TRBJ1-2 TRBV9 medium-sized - CASSVTENYGYTF TGTGCCAGCAGCGTAACCGAGAACTATGGCTACACCTTC
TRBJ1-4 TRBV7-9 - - CASSPVGGEEREKLFF TGTGCCAGCAGCCCAGTGGGTGGAGAGGAGAGGGAAAAACTGTTTTTT
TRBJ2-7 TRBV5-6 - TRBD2 CASSLSGLAGSYEQYF TGTGCCAGCAGCCTCTCGGGACTAGCGGGATCCTACGAGCAGTACTTC
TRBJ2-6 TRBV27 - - CASMGVVNSGANVLTF TGTGCCAGCATGGGGGTCGTAAACTCTGGGGCCAACGTCCTGACTTTC
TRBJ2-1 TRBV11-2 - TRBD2 CASSARGRATTNEQFF TGTGCCAGCAGCGCGCGCGGGAGAGCGACTACCAATGAGCAGTTCTTC
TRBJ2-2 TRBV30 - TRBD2 CAWSPKTGTSGGGHRELFF TGTGCCTGGAGTCCCAAGACCGGGACTAGCGGAGGGGGGCACCGGGAGCTGTTTTTT
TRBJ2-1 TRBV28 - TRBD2 CASSPPSGRYNEQFF TGTGCCAGCAGTCCCCCTAGCGGAAGGTACAATGAGCAGTTCTTC
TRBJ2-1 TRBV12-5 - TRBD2 CASGPTGLAGGREQFF TGTGCTAGTGGTCCCACGGGGTTAGCGGGAGGACGTGAGCAGTTCTTC
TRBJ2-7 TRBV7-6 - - CASSLYTRGHEQYF TGTGCCAGCAGCTTGTACACCCGAGGGCACGAGCAGTACTTC
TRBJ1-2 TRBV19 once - CASSIRAGANYGYTF TGTGCCAGTAGTATAAGGGCAGGGGCTAACTATGGCTACACCTTC
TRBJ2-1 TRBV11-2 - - CASSLEVAVSEQFF TGTGCCAGCAGCTTAGAGGTAGCGGTCAGTGAGCAGTTCTTC
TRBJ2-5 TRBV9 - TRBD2 CASSGPMGAGETQYF TGTGCCAGCAGCGGACCCATGGGAGCGGGGGAGACCCAGTACTTC
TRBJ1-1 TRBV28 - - CASSPLDSSNTEAFF TGTGCCAGCAGTCCACTGGACAGCTCGAACACTGAAGCTTTCTTT
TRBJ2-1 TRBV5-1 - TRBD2 CASSTTLAGVDEQFF TGCGCCAGCAGCACTACACTAGCGGGAGTTGATGAGCAGTTCTTC
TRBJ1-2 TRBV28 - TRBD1 CASSPTRVADRAMGGYGYTF TGTGCCAGCAGCCCCACGCGGGTGGCGGACAGGGCTATGGGGGGCTATGGCTACACCTTC
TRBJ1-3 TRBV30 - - CAWSPGFGNTIYF TGTGCCTGGAGTCCGGGATTTGGAAACACCATATATTTT
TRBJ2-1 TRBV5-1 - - CASSWNLSDEQFF TGCGCCAGCAGCTGGAACCTAAGCGATGAGCAGTTCTTC
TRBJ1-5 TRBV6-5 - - CASREGDGQPQHF TGTGCCAGCAGGGAGGGGGACGGTCAGCCCCAGCATTTT
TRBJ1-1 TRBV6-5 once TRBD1 CASSRDRENTEAFF TGTGCCAGCAGTCGGGACAGAGAGAACACTGAAGCTTTCTTT
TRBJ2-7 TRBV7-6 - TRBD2 CASSLASGTTRAYEQYF TGTGCCAGCAGCTTGGCTAGCGGGACCACCCGCGCCTACGAGCAGTACTTC
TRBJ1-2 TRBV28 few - CASSFYRRGYTF TGTGCCAGCAGTTTTTACAGACGGGGCTACACCTTC
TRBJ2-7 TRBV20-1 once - CSAKAPYEQYF TGCAGTGCCAAGGCCCCCTACGAGCAGTACTTC
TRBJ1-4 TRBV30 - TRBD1 CAWRQGTGEKLFF TGTGCCTGGAGACAGGGGACGGGTGAAAAACTGTTTTTT
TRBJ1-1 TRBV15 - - CATSRDQEGTMNTEAFF TGTGCCACCAGCAGAGATCAAGAGGGTACCATGAACACTGAAGCTTTCTTT
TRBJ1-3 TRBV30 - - CAWSGVSSGNTIYF TGTGCCTGGAGTGGAGTGAGCTCTGGAAACACCATATATTTT
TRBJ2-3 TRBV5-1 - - CASSIAGDTQYF TGCGCCAGCAGCATAGCCGGGGATACGCAGTATTTT
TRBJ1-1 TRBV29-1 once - CSVKEGPNTEAFF TGCAGCGTTAAGGAGGGCCCTAACACTGAAGCTTTCTTT
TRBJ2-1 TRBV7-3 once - CASSLGRGVYNEQFF TGTGCCAGCAGCTTAGGTAGGGGGGTCTACAATGAGCAGTTCTTC
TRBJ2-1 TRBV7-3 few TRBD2 CASSGTSGRRDEQFF TGTGCCAGCAGCGGGACTAGCGGGAGACGGGATGAGCAGTTCTTC
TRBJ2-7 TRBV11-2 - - CASSFSVRYEQYF TGTGCCAGCAGCTTTTCGGTTCGGTACGAGCAGTACTTC
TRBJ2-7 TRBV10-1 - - CASSESGSSYEQYF TGCGCCAGCAGTGAGTCGGGCAGCTCCTACGAGCAGTACTTC
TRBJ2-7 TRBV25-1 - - CASSPVPGLMVGEQYF TGTGCCAGCAGTCCAGTCCCGGGACTGATGGTAGGGGAGCAGTACTTC
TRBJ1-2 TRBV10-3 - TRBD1 CAISDRGRDRGSDYTF TGTGCCATCAGTGACCGAGGCCGGGACAGGGGATCCGACTACACCTTC
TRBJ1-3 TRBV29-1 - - CSVLTGNSGNTIYF TGCAGCGTTCTTACAGGGAACTCTGGAAACACCATATATTTT
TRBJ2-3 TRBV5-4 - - CSIGDTQYF TGTTCCATCGGAGATACGCAGTATTTT
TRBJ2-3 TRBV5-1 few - CASSTGLWGRDGGTDTQYF TGCGCCAGCAGCACAGGTCTGTGGGGTAGGGATGGAGGCACAGATACGCAGTATTTT
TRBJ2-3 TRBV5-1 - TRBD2 CASSLSLAPLLDTQYF TGCGCCAGCAGCTTATCACTAGCGCCCCTTTTGGATACGCAGTATTTT
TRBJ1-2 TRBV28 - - CASSYLGEGYTF TGTGCCAGCAGTTATTTGGGGGAAGGCTACACCTTC
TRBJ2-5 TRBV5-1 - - CASSLAQPQETQYF TGCGCCAGCAGCTTGGCCCAACCCCAAGAGACCCAGTACTTC
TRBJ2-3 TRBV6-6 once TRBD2 CASSLSGRGTDTQYF TGTGCCAGCAGTCTAAGCGGGAGGGGCACAGATACGCAGTATTTT
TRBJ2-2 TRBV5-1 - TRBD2 CASRTSGSIGTGELFF TGCGCCAGCAGGACTAGCGGGAGCATTGGCACCGGGGAGCTGTTTTTT
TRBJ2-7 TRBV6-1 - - CASSERGAWAITTYEQYF TGTGCCAGCAGTGAACGGGGGGCATGGGCTATTACTACCTACGAGCAGTACTTC
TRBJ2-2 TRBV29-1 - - CSVVWTDNTGELFF TGCAGCGTTGTTTGGACAGATAACACCGGGGAGCTGTTTTTT
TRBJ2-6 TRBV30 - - CAFSTGGRLTF TGTGCCTTTTCTACCGGGGGGCGACTGACTTTC
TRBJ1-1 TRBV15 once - CATSRDQGGPVEAFF TGTGCCACCAGCAGAGACCAGGGCGGCCCGGTTGAAGCTTTCTTT
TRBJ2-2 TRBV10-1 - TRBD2 CASSDPGLAGPEGAGELFF TGCGCCAGCAGTGACCCCGGACTAGCGGGCCCAGAAGGGGCCGGGGAGCTGTTTTTT
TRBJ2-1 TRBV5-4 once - CASSTGTSYNEQFF TGTGCCAGCAGCACCGGAACTTCCTACAATGAGCAGTTCTTC
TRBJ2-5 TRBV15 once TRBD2 CATSRGGSGEETQYF TGTGCCACCAGCAGAGGGGGCAGCGGGGAAGAGACCCAGTACTTC
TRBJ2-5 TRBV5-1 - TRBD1 CASRPGQTQETQYF TGCGCCAGCAGACCGGGACAGACCCAAGAGACCCAGTACTTC
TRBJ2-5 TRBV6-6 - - CASSRPGHLPKAQYF TGTGCCAGCAGCAGGCCGGGACACCTACCCAAGGCCCAGTACTTC
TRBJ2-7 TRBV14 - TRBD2 CASSHLAGVGEQYF TGTGCCAGCAGCCATCTAGCGGGAGTGGGCGAGCAGTACTTC
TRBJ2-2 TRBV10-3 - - CAISSLGELFF TGTGCCATCAGTTCTTTGGGGGAGCTGTTTTTT
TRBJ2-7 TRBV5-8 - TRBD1 CASSPRDSLYEQYF TGTGCCAGCAGCCCCCGGGACAGCCTCTACGAGCAGTACTTC
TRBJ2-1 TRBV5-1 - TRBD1 CASSSDRGYNEQFF TGCGCCAGCAGCTCAGACAGGGGGTACAATGAGCAGTTCTTC
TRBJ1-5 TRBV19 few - CASSTTRRFNQPQHF TGTGCCAGTAGTACGACACGGAGATTCAATCAGCCCCAGCATTTT